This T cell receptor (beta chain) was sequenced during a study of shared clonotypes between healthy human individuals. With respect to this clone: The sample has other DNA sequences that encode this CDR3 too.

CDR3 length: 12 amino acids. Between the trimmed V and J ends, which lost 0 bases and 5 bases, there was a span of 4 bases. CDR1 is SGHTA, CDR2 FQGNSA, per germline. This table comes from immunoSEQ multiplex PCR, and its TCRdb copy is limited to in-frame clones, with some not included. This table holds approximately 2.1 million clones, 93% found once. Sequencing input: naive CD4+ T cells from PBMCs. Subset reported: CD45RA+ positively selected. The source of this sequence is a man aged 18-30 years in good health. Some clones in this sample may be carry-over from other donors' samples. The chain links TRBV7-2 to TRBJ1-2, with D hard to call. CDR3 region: CASSLAGYGYTF. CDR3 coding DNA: TGTGCCAGCAGCTTAGCGGGGTATGGCTACACCTTC.